Shown below are 21 T cell receptor beta chains from a single sample sequenced in a study of identical twins. TCRdb analysed the 5' RACE reads with MiXCR anew, one entry per CDR3 protein. The table shows about 240,000 distinct CDR3 sequences, with about 13% occurring only once. This same sample was also part of a study on yellow fever vaccine responses in identical twins.

The source material was memory (CD45RO+) T cells sorted from blood. All receptors come from a woman between 18 and 29 years old in good health.

This clonotype was seen a handful of times. The gene calls are TRBV6-5 and TRBJ1-6, with D maybe TRBD1 (5 bases). Deletions cut 0 bases from V and 7 bases from J, with 13 bases between. Per the germline V gene, CDR1 is MNHEY and CDR2 is SVGAGI. The CDR3 sequence is 16 residues long. CDR3 in amino acids: CASSYSLASGNSPLHF. The CDR3 DNA reads TGTGCCAGCAGTTACTCGTTGGCCTCAGGGAATTCACCCCTCCACTTT.

In this sample, this clonotype turned up many times. The genes are TRBV18 and TRBJ2-7, with 8 bases that match TRBD1. Germline values: CDR1 KGHSH, CDR2 LQKENI. The V segment lost 4 bases and the J segment 5 bases; nucleotides outside the gene matches: 7. The CDR3 length is 14 residues. CDR3 nucleotide sequence: TGTGCCAGCTCACTTGGGACAGGCGGCGACGAGCAGTACTTC. Its protein is CASSLGTGGDEQYF.

This clonotype was seen many times. The chain has TRBV6-4 and TRBJ2-1; 10 nucleotides line up with TRBD2. The length of the CDR3 is 15 residues. The germline gives CDR1 MRHNA, CDR2 SNTAGT. After removal of 3 bases from V and 2 bases from J, the junction contained 1 base not matched to a gene. The CDR3 sequence is CASSEAGGTYNEQFF. In DNA form, the CDR3 reads TGTGCCAGCAGTGAAGCGGGAGGGACCTACAATGAGCAGTTCTTC.

This clonotype occurred a few times. The chain recombines TRBV7-6 with TRBJ2-5; tentative D call: TRBD2 (5 bases). The V end was cut by 8 bases, the J end by 3 bases, with 16 bases between. Germline CDR1 reads SGHVS; CDR2 reads FNYEAQ. CDR3 length: 14 amino acids. CDR3 nucleotide sequence: TGTGCCAGCCGCCCCCGAGGGTTGGAAGAGACCCAGTACTTC. It translates to CASRPRGLEETQYF.

V is TRBV18 and J is TRBJ2-2; 7 bases map to TRBD2. The J segment lost 3 bases and the V segment lost 0 bases, leaving 4 bases of the junction unmatched. There are 16 residues in the CDR3. The germline CDR1 and CDR2 sequences are KGHSH and LQKENI. DNA for the CDR3: TGTGCCAGCTCACCACCGTCGGGGGGTGACACCGGGGAGCTGTTTTTT. Its protein product is CASSPPSGGDTGELFF. Combining the CDR3 with reference TRBV18 and TRBJ2-2 gives the whole variable domain NAGVMQNPRHLVRRRGQEARLRCSPMKGHSHVYWYRQLPEEGLKFMVYLQKENIIDESGMPKERFSAEFPKEGPSILRIQQVVRGDSAAYFCASSPPSGGDTGELFFGEGSRLTVL.

This clonotype occurred a few times. The V gene is TRBV6-5, the J gene TRBJ1-1, with D maybe TRBD1 (5 bases). The V gene's germline CDR1 is MNHEY and CDR2 SVGAGI. V lost 6 bases to trimming and J lost 1 base, with 24 bases between them. The CDR3 runs 18 residues. DNA for the CDR3: TGTGCCAGCAGCTATGTCCCCGCAGGGTATCTAGGGAACACTGAAGCTTTCTTT. Translating gives CASSYVPAGYLGNTEAFF.

This clonotype was seen more than once but under ten times. The chain employs TRBV27 and TRBJ2-1; 9 bases line up with TRBD2. Germline V gene lookup returns CDR1 MNHEY and CDR2 SMNVEV (reference sequence). V lost 5 bases to trimming and J lost 15 bases; unmatched junction nucleotides: 20. The CDR3 extends over 16 amino acids. The CDR3 DNA reads as TGTGCCAGCAGTCCAGGAAGCGGGAGGATAATCGGCCCTCGGTTCTTC. Its protein product is CASSPGSGRIIGPRFF.

The chain links TRBV29-1 to TRBJ1-2; TRBD1 matches at 7 bases. The CDR3 runs 15 residues. In germline, CDR1 is SQVTM, CDR2 ANQGSEA. Unmatched junction bases numbered 10, after V lost 5 bases and J lost 1 base. CDR3 DNA: TGCAGCGTTTCCCTGGGACAGATAAATAACTATGGCTACACCTTC. This codes for CSVSLGQINNYGYTF.

A few counts support this clonotype. CDR3 residues: CASSEAWTGPGGSYNEQFF. CDR3 in DNA: TGTGCCAGCAGTGAAGCGTGGACAGGGCCCGGGGGCTCCTACAATGAGCAGTTCTTC. The chain links TRBV6-1 to TRBJ2-1; 8 bases are a match to TRBD1. After removal of 0 bases from V and 0 bases from J, the junction contained 10 bases not matched to a gene. The CDR3 is 19 amino acids. Germline loops: CDR1 MNHNS, CDR2 SASEGT.

The gene calls are TRBV20-1 and TRBJ1-6; 10 nucleotides align to TRBD1. This CDR3 is built from 15 residues. The V segment lost 6 bases and the J segment 10 bases; nucleotides outside the gene matches: 12. Germline CDR1 reads DFQATT; CDR2 reads SNEGSKA (reference sequence). The CDR3 DNA sequence: TGCAGTGCGCGGGACAGGGGAATTGCGGACTCACCCCTCCACTTT. This gives the protein CSARDRGIADSPLHF.

There are a few counts of this clonotype. This chain joins TRBV3-1 and TRBJ2-1; 11 positions agree with TRBD2. The ends lost 4 bases at V and 3 bases at J; junction bases unmatched: 8. The CDR3 has 17 amino acids. CDR1 LGHDT and CDR2 YNNKEL come from the germline V gene (reference sequence). CDR3 in DNA: TGTGCCAGCAGCCCCTTTCCCCTAGCGGGGGGCTACAATGAGCAGTTCTTC. Encoded protein: CASSPFPLAGGYNEQFF.

CDR3 protein: CASSRAGQINQPQHF. The CDR3 DNA sequence: TGTGCCAGCAGTCGCGCGGGACAGATCAATCAGCCCCAGCATTTT. The chain employs TRBV6-1 and TRBJ1-5; 7 positions agree with TRBD1. This CDR3 contains 15 residues. The germline CDR1 and CDR2 sequences are MNHNS and SASEGT. V trimming: 5 bases; J trimming: 3 bases; junction bases outside the gene matches: 7.

There are many counts of this clonotype. The rearrangement links TRBV20-1 to TRBJ1-2; no firm D call. This CDR3 contains 12 residues. Per the germline V gene, CDR1 is DFQATT and CDR2 is SNEGSKA (reference sequence). V was pared by 5 bases and J by 3 bases, with 10 bases between. CDR3 in DNA: TGCAGTGCTCAAAACAATGACTATGGCTACACCTTC. It yields the protein CSAQNNDYGYTF.

This clonotype was detected only a few times. The chain links TRBV19 to TRBJ2-7; 9 nucleotides match TRBD1. The CDR3 is 16 amino acids. The V gene's germline CDR1 is LNHDA and CDR2 SQIVND (reference sequence). V lost 3 bases, J lost 6 bases, and 12 bases stayed unmatched. The CDR3 is CASSMFAGQGFAEQYF. The CDR3 coding sequence is TGTGCCAGTAGTATGTTCGCGGGACAGGGTTTTGCCGAGCAGTACTTC.

The rearrangement links TRBV13 to TRBJ1-2; unclear D gene. There are 13 residues in the CDR3. Trimming pared 3 bases from V and 7 bases from J, leaving 12 bases between. The V gene's germline CDR1 is PRHDT and CDR2 FYEKMQ (reference sequence). CDR3 DNA: TGTGCCAGCAGCTTGGAGGGTAGGTCTGGCTACACCTTC. As protein: CASSLEGRSGYTF.

CDR3 bases: TGTGCCAGCAGCTTACGGGGGGCCAGTTCACCCCTCCACTTT. Amino acids: CASSLRGASSPLHF. The chain carries TRBV7-2 and TRBJ1-6, with TRBD1 as a possible D gene (6 bases). The V end lost 2 bases, the J end lost 9 bases, and 11 bases lay between the germline ends. CDR3 length: 14 amino acids. Germline CDR1 and CDR2: SGHTA and FQGNSA.

This sequence joins TRBV5-1 and TRBJ2-6; D is unclear. Trimming cost V 1 base and J 5 bases, with 7 bases left between them. The CDR3 extends over 14 amino acids. The germline gives CDR1 SGHRS, CDR2 YFSETQ. CDR3 sequence (DNA): TGCGCCAGCAGCTTGACTGTACGGGCCAACGTCCTGACTTTC. Its protein is CASSLTVRANVLTF.

The chain employs TRBV7-6 and TRBJ2-7; unclear D gene. The germline gives CDR1 SGHVS, CDR2 FNYEAQ. The length of the CDR3 is 19 residues. Trimming cost V 5 bases and J 4 bases, with 30 bases left between them. The CDR3 DNA is TGTGCCAGCAGCGCCCGACCGACTGGATTCTTGGCCCCCCCTTACGAGCAGTACTTC. It is translated as CASSARPTGFLAPPYEQYF.

DNA of the CDR3: TGTGCCAGCAGCCAAGATCCGAGCTCCTACGAGCAGTACTTC. Protein product: CASSQDPSSYEQYF. This chain connects TRBV3-1 to TRBJ2-7; D remains ambiguous. CDR1 and CDR2 (germline): LGHDT, YNNKEL (reference sequence). V was trimmed by 0 bases and J by 0 bases, leaving 6 bases between them. The CDR3 spans 14 residues.

This chain uses TRBV29-1 with TRBJ2-3; 7 bases are a match to TRBD1. Losses at the gene ends were 5 bases for V and 2 bases for J; bases not matched to a gene: 10. This CDR3 is 15 amino acids long. The germline gives CDR1 SQVTM, CDR2 ANQGSEA. The CDR3 nucleotides read TGCAGCGTTCCCACTGGGACAGATACCACAGATACGCAGTATTTT. The encoded protein is CSVPTGTDTTDTQYF.

This clonotype was picked up many times. The chain has TRBV7-9 and TRBJ2-1, with TRBD2 matching 8 bases. V trimming: 3 bases; J trimming: 5 bases; junction bases outside the gene matches: 12. From germline, CDR1 is SEHNR and CDR2 FQNEAQ (reference sequence). CDR3 length: 17 residues. The CDR3 coding sequence is TGTGCCAGCAGCTTGGGTGGAGGCGGGAGGCCTAACAATGAGCAGTTCTTC. Translating it yields CASSLGGGGRPNNEQFF.